This T cell receptor beta chain was observed in a study of cytomegalovirus exposure and HLA in healthy donors. About the research overall: About 77 million unique TCRs from HLA-typed donors made up an early data release.

This clone was recorded a few times. Antigen: not known. PCR was performed using 60 Vbeta and 13 Jbeta primers. Original processing methods: Counted up in a later analysis, unique TCR beta chains came to about 80 million, with roughly 11 million shared. TCRdb keeps only in-frame clones here, not all; method: immunoSEQ multiplex PCR. The D gene and trimming were derived from the DNA, and the V and J assignments and clone size from that table. Of 150,000 to 200,000 clones in the sample, 12% were seen once. Notes on the study in general: Overall, some 160 TCR beta chains were annotated as cytomegalovirus-associated. Available immune exposure information covered CMV serostatus only.

This TCR was recovered from a man in his forties or fifties in good health and CMV-seropositive. Sequencing used PBMCs.

CDR3 protein: CASSLARGHNTEAFF. CDR3 nucleotide sequence: TGTGCCAGCAGCTTGGCCAGGGGCCATAACACTGAAGCTTTCTTT. This chain uses TRBV5-4 with TRBJ1-1; D possibly corresponds to TRBD1 (6 bases). Trimming removed 0 bases at V and 2 bases at J, with 11 bases between. The CDR3 contains 15 residues. Per the germline V gene, CDR1 is SGHNT and CDR2 is YYREEE (reference sequence). The full variable domain, in which reference TRBV5-4 and TRBJ1-1 provide the parts outside the CDR3, is ETGVTQSPTHLIKTRGQQVTLRCSSQSGHNTVSWYQQALGQGPQFIFQYYREEENGRGNFPPRFSGLQFPNYSSELNVNALELDDSALYLCASSLARGHNTEAFFGQGTRLTVV.